Sequencing of this T cell receptor beta chain was carried out in a study of PD-L1 blockade in urothelial cancer listed by TCRdb under 2017. Regarding the research as a whole: All patients started therapy at some point between 2014 and 2016 and received atezolizumab 1,200 mg intravenously every 3 weeks. About 85% of the roughly 29 patients were identified as males with urothelial cancer of bladder origin, and a prior smoking history was reported by 18 of 29 patients. An ECOG performance status of 0 or 1 was recorded for the patients, and 0 to 3 prior chemotherapy regimens had been received by the patients. Blood samples were analyzed 3 weeks after the start of treatment (second dose) and 6 weeks after the start of treatment. Blood samples gave median yields of approximately 130,000 T cells and 82,636 unique TCRs, along with a median clonality of about 0.084. The study, an exploratory multi-omic analysis, examined somatic, immune and clinical correlates of response to PD-L1 blockade with atezolizumab in urothelial cancer. TCR sequencing covered pretreatment tumor samples and matched, serially collected peripheral blood taken before and after atezolizumab treatment. Durable clinical benefit was defined as a progression-free survival longer than 6 months, and TCR features were additionally tested against progression-free survival and overall survival. Whole exome sequencing and RNA sequencing of pretreatment tumors were performed alongside TCR sequencing in the same patients. Eight to ten patients achieved durable clinical benefit and some 20 did not. Pretreatment blood TCR-seq was available for 30 or so patients, at least one posttreatment blood collection was obtained for approximately 25 patients, and tumor TCR-seq was available for approximately 25 patients.

Explained via the paper, the time point label denotes: pretreatment peripheral blood. The cohort comprised around 30 patients with locally advanced or metastatic urothelial carcinoma treated at Memorial Sloan Kettering on a trial protocol. Peripheral blood mononuclear cells were collected pretreatment and during treatment, at between 1 and 8 total time points per patient. The Qiagen DNeasy Blood extraction kit was used to purify genomic DNA from total PBMCs and tumor samples. PBMCs were collected pretreatment and during treatment and were isolated and stored as previously described. Synthetic TCR analog templates were spiked into each PCR so that absolute template abundance could be estimated from read counts. TCRbeta CDR3 regions were amplified from genomic DNA with bias-controlled V and J gene primers using the immunoSEQ assay. Rearranged TCRbeta segments were sequenced at approximately 20X coverage. The authors' pipeline ran thus. Clustering was used to correct sequencing errors, and CDR3s were annotated against IMGT to assign V, D and J genes. Downstream analyses used only productive TCRbeta rearrangements, leaving out any out-of-frame or stop-codon sequences. Clonality was calculated as one minus the Shannon entropy normalized by the log of the number of unique productive sequences. Clones differing between time points or between blood and tumor were identified using Fisher's exact test with Benjamini-Hochberg correction, with an adjusted p below 0.01 applied as the threshold. In TCRdb, the immuneACCESS table is reduced to in-frame sequences with V and J assigned. These tables do not hold every clone; where another copy was compared, an unresolved V gene accounts for under half, and the others remain unexplained. That table furnishes V, J and clone size, whereas the DNA furnished D and trimming. The sample contains fewer than 80,000 clones, approximately 81% of them found a single time. Of the sample, 3% to 4% is held by the ten largest clones.

What the research found in general, with its limitations: Greater expansion of tumor-associated TCR clones in peripheral blood 3 weeks after the start of treatment was observed in patients with durable benefit (n ≈ 22, p = 0.022). A pretreatment peripheral blood TCR clonality below the median was linked to improved progression-free and overall survival. Because the sample size was small (n ≈ 30) and many of the analyses were exploratory, the results are meant to be hypothesis-generating.

Reading from cysteine to phenylalanine, the CDR3 counts 17 amino acids. Only the CDR3 portion is preserved as DNA: 51 bases, with reading frame beginning at the first base. CDR1 and CDR2 (SGHNT, YYREEE) derive from the germline V gene (reference sequence). Trimming accounts for 4 bases at V and 5 bases at J, while the number of junction bases matched to no gene is 13. As to this clone: Its binding antigen is unknown. No base-level quality is on record; no much larger clone is a single base apart.

This sequence was found in a man between 65 and 79 years old with urothelial cancer. The sample consisted of PBMCs, taken around atezolizumab (anti-PD-L1) treatment. The chain uses TRBV5-4 and TRBJ2-5; TRBD1 agrees with 11 junctional bases. DNA sequence: TGTGCCAGCAGCGGGCGGTCAGGGACAGGGGGTCTGGAGACCCAGTACTTC. Translated, this is CASSGRSGTGGLETQYF.